This TCR beta chain was identified in a study of Ad26.COV2.S vaccination and SARS-CoV-2 variants. On the study more broadly: Ad26.COV2.S, an intramuscular injection, was given once or twice 56 days apart.

With 5 bases removed from V and 7 bases from J, the gap between germline ends came to 17 bases. The length of the CDR3 is 15 residues. Germline lookup yields CDR1 SEHNR and CDR2 FQNEAQ (reference sequence). Study findings and constraints: Once vaccination had occurred, spike-specific CD8+ and CD4+ T cell responses reportedly showed substantial breadth.

Treatment in this sample: around 19 received Ad26.COV2.S at low or high dose, single or two shots; about 5 received placebo; per-sample allocation not given. Day 63 following the first vaccine or placebo injection was when the samples were taken. Boston hosted the donor, who was an adult aged 18-55 years. This clone appeared a few times. Its antigen is undetermined. Method: immunoSEQ multiplex PCR; TCRdb's copy keeps in-frame clones and lacks some. The sample carries a few hundred thousand clones, about four fifths recorded once. The starting material was peripheral blood, obtained in a trial of Ad26.COV2.S vaccine versus placebo. The chain couples TRBV7-9 to TRBJ2-2; D may be TRBD2 (7 bases). The origin of this receptor is a person between 18 and 65 years old who received the Ad26.COV2.S COVID-19 vaccine or a placebo. The CDR3 DNA sequence: TGTGCCAGCAGCCCTGGACTAGTGGGACACGGGGAGCTGTTTTTT. Its protein product is CASSPGLVGHGELFF.